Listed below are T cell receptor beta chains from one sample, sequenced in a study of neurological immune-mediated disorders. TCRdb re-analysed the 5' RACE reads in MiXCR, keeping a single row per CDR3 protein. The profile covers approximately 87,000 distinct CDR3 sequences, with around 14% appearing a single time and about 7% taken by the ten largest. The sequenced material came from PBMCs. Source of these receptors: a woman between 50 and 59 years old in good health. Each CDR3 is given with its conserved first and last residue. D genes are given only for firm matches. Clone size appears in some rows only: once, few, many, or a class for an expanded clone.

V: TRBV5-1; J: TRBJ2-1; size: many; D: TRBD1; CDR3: CASSFSRDRDEQFF; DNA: TGCGCCAGCAGCTTTAGTCGGGACAGAGATGAGCAGTTCTTC
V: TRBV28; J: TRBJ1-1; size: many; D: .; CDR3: CASAPPEVRSTEAFF; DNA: TGTGCCAGCGCCCCCCCGGAAGTCAGAAGCACTGAAGCTTTCTTT
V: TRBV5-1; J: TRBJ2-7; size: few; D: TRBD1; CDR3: CASSLVPGGEQYF; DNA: TGCGCCAGCAGCTTGGTACCAGGGGGAGAGCAGTACTTC
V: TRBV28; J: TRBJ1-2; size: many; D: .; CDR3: CASSLPAASYGYTF; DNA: TGTGCCAGCAGCCTCCCAGCGGCCTCGTATGGCTACACCTTC
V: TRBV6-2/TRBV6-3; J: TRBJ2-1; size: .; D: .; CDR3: CASRYPGESYNEQFF; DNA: TGTGCCAGCAGATACCCAGGGGAATCCTACAATGAGCAGTTCTTC
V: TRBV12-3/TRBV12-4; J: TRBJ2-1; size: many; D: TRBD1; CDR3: CASGWTGRHEQFF; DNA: TGTGCCAGCGGATGGACAGGGAGGCATGAGCAGTTCTTC
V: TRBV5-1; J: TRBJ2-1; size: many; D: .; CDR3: CASSLGLGSEQFF; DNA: TGCGCCAGCAGCTTGGGACTAGGGTCCGAGCAGTTCTTC
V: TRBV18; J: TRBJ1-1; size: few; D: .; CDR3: CASSPGPSGTEAFF; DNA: TGTGCCAGCTCACCGGGTCCCTCGGGCACTGAAGCTTTCTTT
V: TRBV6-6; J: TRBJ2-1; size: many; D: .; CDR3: CASNLDYNEQFF; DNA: TGTGCCAGTAATCTGGATTACAATGAGCAGTTCTTC
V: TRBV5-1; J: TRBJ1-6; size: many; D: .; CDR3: CASSWTPGHQTYNSPLHF; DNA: TGCGCCAGCAGCTGGACCCCGGGACACCAAACCTATAATTCACCCCTCCACTTT
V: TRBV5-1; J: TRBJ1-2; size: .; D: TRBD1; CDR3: CASSLQGAIVPNYSYTF; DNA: TGCGCCAGCAGCCTGCAGGGGGCCATAGTCCCTAACTATAGCTACACCTTC
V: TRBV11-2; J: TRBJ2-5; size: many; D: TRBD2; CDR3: CASSLGRGSETQYF; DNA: TGTGCCAGCAGCTTAGGGCGGGGGAGTGAGACCCAGTACTTC
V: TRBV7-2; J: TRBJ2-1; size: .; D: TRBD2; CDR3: CASSFRRESVEQFF; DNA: TGTGCCAGCAGCTTTAGGCGGGAGTCGGTTGAGCAGTTCTTC
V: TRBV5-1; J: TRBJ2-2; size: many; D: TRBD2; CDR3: CASAGTTNTGELFF; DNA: TGCGCCAGCGCCGGGACTACGAACACCGGGGAGCTGTTTTTT
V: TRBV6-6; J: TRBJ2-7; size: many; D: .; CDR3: CASSYFLRAENEQYF; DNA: TGTGCCAGCAGTTACTTTCTTAGGGCGGAGAACGAGCAGTACTTC
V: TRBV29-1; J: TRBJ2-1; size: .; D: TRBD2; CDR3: CSATGGGPLSYNEQFF; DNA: TGCAGCGCCACGGGGGGAGGGCCTCTCTCCTACAATGAGCAGTTCTTC
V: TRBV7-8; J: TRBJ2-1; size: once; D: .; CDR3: CASSLDRAGEQFF; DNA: TGTGCCAGCAGCTTAGACCGGGCCGGGGAGCAGTTCTTC
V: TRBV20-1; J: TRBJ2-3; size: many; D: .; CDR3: CSAILGADDTQYF; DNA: TGCAGTGCTATCTTGGGGGCGGACGATACGCAGTATTTT
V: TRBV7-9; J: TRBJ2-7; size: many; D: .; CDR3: CASSAGQNYEQYF; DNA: TGTGCCAGCAGCGCGGGACAGAACTACGAGCAGTACTTC
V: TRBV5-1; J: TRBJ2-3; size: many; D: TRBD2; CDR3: CASSPGTSAPTDTQYF; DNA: TGCGCCAGCAGCCCCGGGACTAGCGCCCCCACAGATACGCAGTATTTT
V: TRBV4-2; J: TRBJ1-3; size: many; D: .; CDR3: CASSHRTGPGNTIYF; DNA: TGTGCCAGCAGCCACCGCACTGGGCCTGGAAACACCATATATTTT
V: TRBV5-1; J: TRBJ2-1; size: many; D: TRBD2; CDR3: CASSYIAGAPPEQFF; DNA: TGCGCCAGCAGTTACATAGCGGGAGCGCCGCCTGAGCAGTTCTTC
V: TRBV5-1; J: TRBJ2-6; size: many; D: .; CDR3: CASSLEGRSSGANVLTF; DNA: TGCGCCAGCAGCTTGGAGGGACGGAGCTCTGGGGCCAACGTCCTGACTTTC
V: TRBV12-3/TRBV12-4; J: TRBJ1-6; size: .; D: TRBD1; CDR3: CASSIGGGQGSSPLHF; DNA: TGTGCCAGCAGTATCGGAGGAGGACAGGGAAGTTCACCCCTCCACTTT
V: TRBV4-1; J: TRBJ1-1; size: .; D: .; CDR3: CASSQEGPPDRLNTEAFF; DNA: TGCGCCAGCAGCCAAGAAGGTCCCCCTGACAGATTGAACACTGAAGCTTTCTTT
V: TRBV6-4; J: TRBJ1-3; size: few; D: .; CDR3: CASKADGRSGNTIYF; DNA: TGTGCCAGCAAGGCGGACGGACGCTCTGGAAACACCATATATTTT
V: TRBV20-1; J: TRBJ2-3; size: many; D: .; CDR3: CSARSTDTQYF; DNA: TGCAGTGCTAGAAGCACAGATACGCAGTATTTT